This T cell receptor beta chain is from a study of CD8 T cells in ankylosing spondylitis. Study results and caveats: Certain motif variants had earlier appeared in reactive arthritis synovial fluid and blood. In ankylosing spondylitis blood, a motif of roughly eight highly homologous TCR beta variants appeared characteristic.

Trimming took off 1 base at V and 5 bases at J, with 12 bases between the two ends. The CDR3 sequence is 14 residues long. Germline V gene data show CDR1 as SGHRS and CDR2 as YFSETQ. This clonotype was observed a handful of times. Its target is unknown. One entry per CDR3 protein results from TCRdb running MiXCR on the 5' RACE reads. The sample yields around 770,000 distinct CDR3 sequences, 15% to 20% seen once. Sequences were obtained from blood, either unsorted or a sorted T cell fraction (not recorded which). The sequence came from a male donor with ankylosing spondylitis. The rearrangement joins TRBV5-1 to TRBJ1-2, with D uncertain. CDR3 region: CASSLSGGAYGYTF. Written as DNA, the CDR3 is TGCGCCAGCAGCTTGTCGGGCGGCGCGTATGGCTACACCTTC.